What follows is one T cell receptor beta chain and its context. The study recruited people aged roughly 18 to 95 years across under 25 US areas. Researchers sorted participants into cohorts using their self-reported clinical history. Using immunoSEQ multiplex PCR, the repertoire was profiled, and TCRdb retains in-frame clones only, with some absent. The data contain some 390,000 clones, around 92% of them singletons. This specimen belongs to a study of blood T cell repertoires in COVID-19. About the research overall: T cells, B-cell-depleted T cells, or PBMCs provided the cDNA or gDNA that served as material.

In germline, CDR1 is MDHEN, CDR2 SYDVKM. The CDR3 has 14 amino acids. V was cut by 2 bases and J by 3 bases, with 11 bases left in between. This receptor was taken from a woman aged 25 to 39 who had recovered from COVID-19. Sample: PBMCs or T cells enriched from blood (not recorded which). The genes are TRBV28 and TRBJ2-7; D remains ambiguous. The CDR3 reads CASSLRQTLYEQYF. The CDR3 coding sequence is TGTGCCAGCAGTTTAAGGCAGACACTCTACGAGCAGTACTTC.